This T cell receptor (beta chain) comes out of a study of T cells after yellow fever vaccination. Study-wide points: The secondary T-cell response peaked on day 5, not day 15, but was weaker.

This clonotype has a handful of counts. The antigen remains undetermined. Template switching by 5'RACE produced TCR cDNA, adding a universal primer site and UMIs. Each CDR3 protein gets one entry after TCRdb re-called the 5' RACE reads with MiXCR. The sample consists of 100,000 to 150,000 distinct CDR3 sequences, about 8.4% of them appearing once. Trimming took 5 bases from V and 3 from J; bases not matched to a gene: 13. This CDR3 contains 18 residues. The sequenced sample was CD8+ T cells sorted from PBMCs, obtained on the day of the yellow fever booster vaccination. This receptor was identified in a man between 18 and 35 years old who received the YFV17D yellow fever vaccine. The rearrangement uses TRBV12-3 or TRBV12-4 and TRBJ2-2; 9 bases map to TRBD2. The CDR3 spells CASSRPGAGGIDTGELFF. The CDR3 DNA is TGTGCCAGCAGTCGCCCCGGGGCGGGGGGGATCGACACCGGGGAGCTGTTTTTT.